These 19 T cell receptor beta chains originate from one sample sequenced in a study of T cell responses to AZD1222 COVID-19 vaccine. Repertoires were generated with immunoSEQ multiplex PCR, while TCRdb's copy carries only in-frame clones and drops some. Of 110,000 to 150,000 clones detected, more than 80% appear once; the ten largest clones hold roughly 1.7%. The sample in question was peripheral blood, obtained on day 0 of AZD1222 vaccination. The source is an adult in good health.

This clone was seen once. This chain connects TRBV5-5 to TRBJ2-2, with TRBD2 identical over 11 bases. CDR3 length: 17 amino acids. The J segment lost 4 bases and the V segment lost 4 bases, leaving 9 bases of the junction unmatched. The V gene's germline CDR1 is SGHKS and CDR2 YYEKEE (reference sequence). CDR3 DNA: TGTGCCAGCAGCCTGGGACTAGCGGTTTCTAGCACCGGGGAGCTGTTTTTT. Its translation is CASSLGLAVSSTGELFF. Full variable domain (rest looked up from reference TRBV5-5 and TRBJ2-2): DAGVTQSPTHLIKTRGQQVTLRCSPISGHKSVSWYQQVLGQGPQFIFQYYEKEERGRGNFPDRFSARQFPNYSSELNVNALLLGDSALYLCASSLGLAVSSTGELFFGEGSRLTVL.

The chain joins TRBV19 to TRBJ2-5; 9 nucleotides agree with TRBD1. The CDR3 has 13 amino acids. The germline gives CDR1 LNHDA, CDR2 SQIVND (reference sequence). The junction had 5 bases not matched to a gene; V was cut back by 5 bases and J by 7 bases. The DNA for the CDR3 is TGTGCCAGTAGTGGGGACAGGGACGGGACCCAGTACTTC. Its translation is CASSGDRDGTQYF.

The chain couples TRBV5-1 to TRBJ2-3; 7 nucleotides agree with TRBD2. V shed 0 bases, J shed 4 bases, and the junction held 5 bases outside the gene matches. The CDR3 is 15 amino acids. The germline gives CDR1 SGHRS, CDR2 YFSETQ. The CDR3 nucleotides read TGCGCCAGCAGCTTGGCCGGCGGGAGTTCAGATACGCAGTATTTT. Residues: CASSLAGGSSDTQYF. The whole variable domain, filled in from reference TRBV5-1 and TRBJ2-3, reads KAGVTQTPRYLIKTRGQQVTLSCSPISGHRSVSWYQQTPGQGLQFLFEYFSETQRNKGNFPGRFSGRQFSNSRSEMNVSTLELGDSALYLCASSLAGGSSDTQYFGPGTRLTVL.

This sequence joins TRBV25-1 and TRBJ1-1; perhaps TRBD1 as D (5 bases). Trimming left V 11 bases short and J 1 base short, with 14 bases between. The CDR3 has 13 residues. Germline V gene sequence: CDR1 MGHDK, CDR2 SYGVNS. CDR3 coding DNA: TGTGCCTCGGACTTAGGACAGAACACTGAAGCTTTCTTT. Residues: CASDLGQNTEAFF.

This chain uses TRBV5-8 with TRBJ1-1; no clear D. CDR1 and CDR2 (germline): SGHTS, YDEGEE. This CDR3 has 15 residues. V lost 0 bases and J 1 base, leaving 10 bases between the germline ends. The CDR3: CASSLVRVSNTEAFF. The CDR3 DNA sequence: TGTGCCAGCAGCTTGGTTCGGGTCTCGAACACTGAAGCTTTCTTT.

V gene TRBV30 combines with J gene TRBJ1-4; D not resolved. The CDR3 length is 15 residues. The V end was cut by 4 bases, the J end by 5 bases, with 17 bases between. The germline V gene has CDR1 GTSNPN and CDR2 SVGIG (reference sequence). The CDR3: CAWKFLAAGNEKLFF. The DNA for the CDR3 is TGTGCCTGGAAATTCTTAGCGGCGGGAAATGAAAAACTGTTTTTT.

The genes are TRBV2 and TRBJ1-5; 8 bases match TRBD1. Germline V CDR1 and CDR2: SNHLY, FYNNEI. This CDR3 is built from 15 residues. Unmatched junction bases numbered 5, after V lost 4 bases and J lost 3 bases. CDR3 sequence (DNA): TGTGCCAGCAGTGGGGACAGGCTTTACAATCAGCCCCAGCATTTT. This sequence encodes CASSGDRLYNQPQHF. Combining the CDR3 with reference TRBV2 and TRBJ1-5 gives the whole variable domain EPEVTQTPSHQVTQMGQEVILRCVPISNHLYFYWYRQILGQKVEFLVSFYNNEISEKSEIFDDQFSVERPDGSNFTLKIRSTKLEDSAMYFCASSGDRLYNQPQHFGDGTRLSIL.

The chain uses TRBV19 and TRBJ2-7; D perhaps matches TRBD1 (5 bases). The CDR3 contains 15 residues. The V gene's germline CDR1 is LNHDA and CDR2 SQIVND (reference sequence). V lost 7 bases and J lost 0, with 16 bases in between. CDR3 DNA: TGTGCCAGTACCCCCCCCCGACAGCCCTCCTACGAGCAGTACTTC. Encoded protein: CASTPPRQPSYEQYF. The complete variable domain, with remaining parts taken from reference TRBV19 and TRBJ2-7, reads DGGITQSPKYLFRKEGQNVTLSCEQNLNHDAMYWYRQDPGQGLRLIYYSQIVNDFQKGDIAEGYSVSREKKESFPLTVTSAQKNPTAFYLCASTPPRQPSYEQYFGPGTRLTVT.

The CDR3 bases are TGTGCCAGCAGCCAGCAGGGCTTTAGCAATCAGCCCCAGCATTTT. Residues: CASSQQGFSNQPQHF. The rearrangement links TRBV27 to TRBJ1-5, with D tentatively TRBD1 (5 bases). V gave up 6 bases and J gave up 0 bases, with 12 bases separating them. Per germline, CDR1 MNHEY and CDR2 SMNVEV (reference sequence). The CDR3 contains 15 residues.

This chain joins TRBV2 and TRBJ2-4; no clear D. Looked up from germline, CDR1 is SNHLY and CDR2 is FYNNEI. The CDR3 has 13 amino acids. V shed 4 bases and J shed 6 bases, with 10 bases lying between them. CDR3 coding DNA: TGTGCCAGCAGTGCGAATGTCGGAAACATTCAGTACTTC. Amino acid sequence: CASSANVGNIQYF.

This clone is a singleton in its sample. This chain connects TRBV30 to TRBJ1-2; the D gene is possibly TRBD1 (5 bases). Germline CDR1 and CDR2: GTSNPN and SVGIG (reference sequence). This CDR3 contains 13 residues. V lost 3 bases to trimming and J lost 4 bases, with 12 bases between them. CDR3 residues: CAWSSPGTYGYTF. CDR3 DNA sequence: TGTGCCTGGAGCAGCCCCGGGACCTATGGCTACACCTTC.

The chain joins TRBV10-3 to TRBJ1-1; D is undetermined. This CDR3 has 14 residues. V was clipped by 8 bases and J by 4 bases, with 17 bases between them. CDR1 and CDR2 from the germline V gene are ENHRY and SYGVKD. CDR3 bases: TGTGCCATCGGCCATCTTGGACCGTTCACTGAAGCTTTCTTT. Protein product: CAIGHLGPFTEAFF.

V is TRBV9 and J is TRBJ2-2; TRBD2 matches at 15 bases. CDR3 length equals 19 residues. The germline CDR1 and CDR2 sequences are SGDLS and YYNGEE. The ends lost 3 bases at V and 0 bases at J; junction bases unmatched: 6. CDR3: CASSAPGLAGGTNTGELFF. CDR3 nucleotide sequence: TGTGCCAGCAGCGCACCGGGACTAGCGGGAGGAACGAACACCGGGGAGCTGTTTTTT.

J is TRBJ1-5 and V is TRBV5-5; D gene uncertain. Looked up from germline, CDR1 is SGHKS and CDR2 is YYEKEE (reference sequence). The CDR3 consists of 16 residues. Between the trimmed V and J ends, which lost 3 bases and 2 bases, there was a span of 15 bases. Here the CDR3 reads CASSYSLEKGNQPQHF. The CDR3 nucleotides are TGTGCCAGCAGCTATAGTTTAGAGAAGGGCAATCAGCCCCAGCATTTT.

The DNA of the CDR3 is TGTGCCAGCAGCCAAAACTACAGGGGGTGGTATGGCTACACCTTC. Residues: CASSQNYRGWYGYTF. V and J are TRBV7-8 and TRBJ1-2, with 8 bases matching TRBD1. Germline trimming cut 5 bases from V and 5 bases from J; bases unmatched to any gene: 10. Germline V gene lookup returns CDR1 SGHVS and CDR2 FQNEAQ. The CDR3 has 15 amino acids.

The CDR3 DNA reads TGTGCCAGCAGCTGGAACTATGGGGCGGGAGTGTACGAGCAGTACTTC. Translated, it gives CASSWNYGAGVYEQYF. The V gene is TRBV5-4, the J gene TRBJ2-7; 7 bases map to TRBD2. The V segment lost 3 bases and the J segment 4 bases; nucleotides outside the gene matches: 13. The length of the CDR3 is 16 residues. In germline, CDR1 is SGHNT, CDR2 YYREEE (reference sequence).

The chain couples TRBV4-1 to TRBJ2-7, with D maybe TRBD2 (5 bases). This CDR3 contains 17 residues. Germline CDR1 MGHRA, CDR2 YSYEKL. Trimming removed 1 base from V and 4 bases from J, with 20 bases in between. The CDR3 coding sequence is TGCGCCAGCAGCCAAGGGGAGCGACGGGTTTATTCATACGAGCAGTACTTC. Its protein product is CASSQGERRVYSYEQYF.

This chain connects TRBV9 to TRBJ1-1; D remains ambiguous. Trimming took 0 bases from V and 1 from J, leaving 7 bases between them. Germline V gene data show CDR1 as SGDLS and CDR2 as YYNGEE. The CDR3 loop spans 14 amino acids. CDR3 sequence reads: CASSVVPENTEAFF. The CDR3 DNA is TGTGCCAGCAGCGTAGTTCCAGAGAACACTGAAGCTTTCTTT.

The chain employs TRBV3-1 (or the pseudogene TRBV3-2) and TRBJ2-4; TRBD1 agrees at 7 bases. Trimming at V came to 4 bases and at J to 6 bases, leaving 3 bases not matched to a gene. The CDR3 spans 13 residues. Germline values: CDR1 LGHDT, CDR2 YNNKEL (reference sequence). The chain's CDR3 is CASSRDRLNIQYF. CDR3 nucleotides: TGTGCCAGCAGCCGGGACAGACTAAACATTCAGTACTTC.